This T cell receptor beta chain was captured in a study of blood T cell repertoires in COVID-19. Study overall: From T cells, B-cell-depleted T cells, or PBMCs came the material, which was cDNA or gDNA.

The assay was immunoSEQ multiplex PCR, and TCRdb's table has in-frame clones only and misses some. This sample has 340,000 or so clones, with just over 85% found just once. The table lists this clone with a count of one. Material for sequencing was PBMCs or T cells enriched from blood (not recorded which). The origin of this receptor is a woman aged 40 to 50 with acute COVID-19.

The CDR3 region is CASSEAGDMAKNIQYF. In nucleotides, the CDR3 is TGCGCCAGCAGTGAAGCAGGGGATATGGCCAAAAACATTCAGTACTTC. The rearrangement links TRBV10-1 to TRBJ2-4, with a tentative D call TRBD1 (6 bases). The CDR3 runs 16 residues. Trimming pared 3 bases from V and 1 base from J, leaving 13 bases between. Germline values: CDR1 WNHNN, CDR2 SYGVQD (reference sequence).